Reported below is one TCR beta chain. This sample is drawn from a study of blood T cell repertoires in COVID-19. Study information: Sample material is recorded as cDNA or gDNA derived from T cells, B-cell-depleted T cells, or PBMCs.

CDR3 size: 15 residues. Germline V gene sequence: CDR1 ENHRY, CDR2 SYGVKD. J lost 1 base, V lost 2 bases, and 2 bases had no gene match. The assay was immunoSEQ multiplex PCR, and TCRdb's table has in-frame clones only and misses some. The sample holds around 95,000 clones, around 81% seen once. The sequencing input was peripheral blood. The TCR originated in a man between 50 and 59 years old with active or convalescent COVID-19. The chain recombines TRBV10-3 with TRBJ2-3, with 8 nucleotides matching TRBD2. The CDR3 bases are TGTGCCATCAGTGAGACTAGCGGCCGCACAGATACGCAGTATTTT. As protein: CAISETSGRTDTQYF.